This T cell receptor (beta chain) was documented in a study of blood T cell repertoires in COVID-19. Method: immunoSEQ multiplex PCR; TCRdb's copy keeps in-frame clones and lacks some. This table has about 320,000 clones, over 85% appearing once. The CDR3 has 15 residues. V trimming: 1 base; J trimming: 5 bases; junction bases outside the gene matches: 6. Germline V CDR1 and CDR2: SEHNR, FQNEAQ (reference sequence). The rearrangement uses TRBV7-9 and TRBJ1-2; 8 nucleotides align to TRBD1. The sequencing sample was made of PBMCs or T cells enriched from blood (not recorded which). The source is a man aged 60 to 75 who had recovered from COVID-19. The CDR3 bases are TGTGCCAGCAGCTTAGGGGCCAGGGGGCATTATGGCTACACCTTC. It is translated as CASSLGARGHYGYTF.